Below are 27 T cell receptor beta chains sequenced from a single sample in a study of control samples from healthy donors and cancer patients. The repertoire was sequenced with immunoSEQ multiplex PCR; TCRdb's copy has only in-frame clones and lacks some. The table lists about 180,000 clones, about 91% of them singletons. The specimen was blood. Receptors were obtained from a woman between 40 and 55 years old in good health.

The chain uses TRBV10-2 and TRBJ1-1; no clear D gene. The ends were cut back, 2 bases at V and 1 base at J, with 5 bases in the middle. Germline V gene lookup returns CDR1 WSHSY and CDR2 SAAADI. This CDR3 has 13 amino acids. The CDR3 nucleotides are TGCGCCAGCAGTGAGCAAGGGAACACTGAAGCTTTCTTT. Translated: CASSEQGNTEAFF.

This rearrangement joins TRBV6-1 to TRBJ1-2; 8 bases agree with TRBD1. CDR3 length equals 15 residues. Per germline, CDR1 MNHNS and CDR2 SASEGT. V dropped 2 bases and J dropped 4; count of bases not matched to a gene: 6. The CDR3 coding sequence is TGTGCCAGCAGTGAAAGCGACAGGGGCATCTATGGCTACACCTTC. Its protein is CASSESDRGIYGYTF.

V is TRBV20-1 and J is TRBJ1-3; D not resolved. The CDR3 extends over 10 amino acids. Per germline, CDR1 DFQATT and CDR2 SNEGSKA (reference sequence). The ends were cut back, 4 bases at V and 8 bases at J, with 6 bases in the middle. The CDR3 nucleotides read TGCAGTGCTAATGCAGACACCATATATTTT. This sequence encodes CSANADTIYF.

The chain couples TRBV2 to TRBJ2-1; the D gene could be TRBD1 or TRBD2 (6 bases each). This CDR3 comprises 15 residues. V was shortened by 6 bases and J by 3 bases, with 15 bases between the two germline ends. From germline, CDR1 is SNHLY and CDR2 FYNNEI. The CDR3 loop is CASSGLGGHYNEQFF. The CDR3 DNA sequence: TGTGCCAGCAGCGGTCTGGGGGGCCACTACAATGAGCAGTTCTTC.

This sequence joins TRBV6-5 and TRBJ1-1; no clear D gene. Between the trimmed V and J ends, which lost 2 bases and 7 bases, there was a span of 11 bases. CDR3 length: 13 amino acids. Germline CDR1 is MNHEY and CDR2 is SVGAGI. CDR3 amino acids: CASSYRSAFEAFF. The DNA for the CDR3 is TGTGCCAGCAGTTACCGGTCGGCCTTTGAAGCTTTCTTT.

The gene calls are TRBV29-1 and TRBJ2-1; D tentatively reads TRBD1 or TRBD2 (5 bases each). This CDR3 has 10 residues. V was pared by 7 bases and J by 7 bases, with 8 bases between. Germline assignment: CDR1 SQVTM and CDR2 ANQGSEA. CDR3 in DNA: TGCAGCGGAGGGGTAAATGAGCAGTTCTTC. It codes for CSGGVNEQFF.

The chain joins TRBV7-8 to TRBJ1-5; D possibly corresponds to TRBD1 (6 bases). V was pared by 8 bases and J by 4 bases, with 15 bases between. Germline CDR1 reads SGHVS; CDR2 reads FQNEAQ. The CDR3 runs 14 residues. The CDR3 region is CASSYGGGNQPQHF. The CDR3 nucleotides are TGTGCCAGCTCTTACGGGGGCGGAAATCAGCCCCAGCATTTT.

The CDR3 bases are TGCAGTGCTAGAGAGCTGGCAGAATGCACCTTC. It specifies CSARELAECTF. The chain combines TRBV20-1 with TRBJ1-2; D gene ambiguous. CDR3 size: 11 residues. Germline V gives CDR1 DFQATT, CDR2 SNEGSKA (reference sequence). V lost 0 bases, J lost 13 bases, and 12 bases lay in between.

This rearrangement joins TRBV7-9 to TRBJ1-3; TRBD1 matches at 7 bases. The CDR3 totals 17 residues. With 5 bases clipped from V and 2 bases from J, the junction kept 12 bases outside the gene matches. Germline CDR1 SEHNR, CDR2 FQNEAQ (reference sequence). CDR3 in amino acids: CASSRARATGAGNTIYF. CDR3 bases: TGTGCCAGCAGCCGAGCGAGAGCCACAGGGGCTGGAAACACCATATATTTT.

The chain combines TRBV15 with TRBJ2-7; the match to TRBD2 covers 8 bases. The CDR3 extends over 21 amino acids. The V and J ends lost 4 bases and 4 bases, in that order; junction bases with no gene match: 27. Germline V gene lookup returns CDR1 LNHNV and CDR2 YYDKDF (reference sequence). This CDR3 reads CATSTGTEPPSATGGPYEQYF. In DNA, the CDR3 is TGTGCCACCAGCACTGGAACCGAACCTCCCTCCGCGACGGGGGGGCCTTACGAGCAGTACTTC.

This chain uses TRBV7-2 with TRBJ2-5, with 8 bases identical to TRBD2. This CDR3 has 13 amino acids. The germline V gene encodes CDR1 SGHTA and CDR2 FQGNSA. V lost 6 bases and J lost 5; bases outside the gene matches: 5. The CDR3 here is CASRTGGVETQYF. The CDR3 bases are TGTGCCAGCAGGACCGGGGGGGTTGAGACCCAGTACTTC.

The rearrangement uses TRBV13 and TRBJ1-3; D is possibly TRBD1 (6 bases). The CDR3 covers 20 residues. V lost 2 bases to trimming and J lost 0 bases, with 23 bases between them. CDR1 and CDR2 from the germline V gene are PRHDT and FYEKMQ (reference sequence). CDR3 in amino acids: CASSLLNPFRQAYSGNTIYF. In nucleotides, the CDR3 is TGTGCCAGCAGCTTACTAAACCCTTTTCGACAGGCCTACTCTGGAAACACCATATATTTT.

The chain couples TRBV7-3 to TRBJ2-5, with 9 bases identical to TRBD1. With V trimmed by 5 bases and J by 8 bases, 6 bases remained unmatched. Germline CDR1 SGHTA, CDR2 FQGTGA. The CDR3 extends over 13 amino acids. The CDR3 DNA is TGTGCCAGCAGCCCCGGGACAGGGTTTACCCAGTACTTC. It encodes CASSPGTGFTQYF.

The chain links TRBV10-3 to TRBJ1-2; 7 bases are a match to TRBD1. CDR3 length: 15 residues. V lost 1 base to trimming and J lost 5 bases; unmatched junction nucleotides: 7. Per the germline V gene, CDR1 is ENHRY and CDR2 is SYGVKD. The CDR3 DNA is TGTGCCATCAGTGAGTTCCAGGGGGTTCCGTATGGCTACACCTTC. Translation: CAISEFQGVPYGYTF.

The chain employs TRBV27 and TRBJ2-7, with 8 positions matching TRBD1. Trimming at V came to 2 bases and at J to 7 bases, leaving 10 bases not matched to a gene. CDR3 length: 15 amino acids. In germline, CDR1 is MNHEY, CDR2 SMNVEV (reference sequence). The CDR3 reads CASSLTGGGFFEQYF. The CDR3 DNA follows: TGTGCCAGCAGTTTAACAGGGGGAGGTTTTTTTGAGCAGTACTTC.

The chain employs TRBV6-5 and TRBJ2-3; D gene ambiguous. V lost 6 bases and J lost 1, with 11 bases in between. Germline V gives CDR1 MNHEY, CDR2 SVGAGI. The CDR3 runs to 14 residues. CDR3 in amino acids: CASSPGQGTDTQYF. CDR3 coding DNA: TGTGCCAGCAGCCCAGGCCAGGGCACAGATACGCAGTATTTT.

The chain joins TRBV6-4 to TRBJ1-1; TRBD1 matches 7 bases. The germline gives CDR1 MRHNA, CDR2 SNTAGT. The J segment lost 5 bases and the V segment lost 6 bases, leaving 6 bases of the junction unmatched. This CDR3 has 13 amino acids. The DNA of the CDR3 is TGTGCCAGCAGCGCGACAGGGAGGACTGAAGCTTTCTTT. Residues: CASSATGRTEAFF.

The chain couples TRBV20-1 to TRBJ2-7, with TRBD2 matching 9 bases. This CDR3 is 13 amino acids long. V shed 3 bases, J shed 6 bases, and the junction held 6 bases outside the gene matches. Germline CDR1 is DFQATT and CDR2 is SNEGSKA (reference sequence). CDR3 sequence reads: CSASGTSSPEQYF. CDR3 nucleotides: TGCAGTGCTAGTGGGACTAGCTCTCCCGAGCAGTACTTC.

The CDR3 DNA reads as TGTGCCAGCAGCTTTCTGGGAGAGACCCAGTACTTC. Protein: CASSFLGETQYF. The V gene is TRBV6-5, the J gene TRBJ2-5; D call uncertain. Germline CDR1 is MNHEY and CDR2 is SVGAGI. The CDR3 covers 12 residues. Trimming cost V 6 bases and J 4 bases, with 9 bases left between them.

This chain uses TRBV18 with TRBJ2-7; no reliable D call. There are 16 residues in the CDR3. Deletions cut 5 bases from V and 2 bases from J, with 19 bases between. Germline CDR1 is KGHSH and CDR2 is LQKENI. The CDR3 here is CASSVGGRITTYEQYF. CDR3 nucleotide sequence: TGTGCCAGCTCAGTCGGCGGCAGAATAACCACCTACGAGCAGTACTTC. Full variable domain (missing parts from reference TRBV18 and TRBJ2-7): NAGVMQNPRHLVRRRGQEARLRCSPMKGHSHVYWYRQLPEEGLKFMVYLQKENIIDESGMPKERFSAEFPKEGPSILRIQQVVRGDSAAYFCASSVGGRITTYEQYFGPGTRLTVT.

The chain recombines TRBV18 with TRBJ1-4; D remains ambiguous. Germline V gene data show CDR1 as KGHSH and CDR2 as LQKENI. The ends were cut back, 2 bases at V and 14 bases at J, with 12 bases in the middle. This CDR3 spans 12 amino acids. CDR3 region: CASSPAKRHLFF. The CDR3 DNA reads as TGTGCCAGCTCACCAGCTAAGCGGCACCTGTTTTTT.

This rearrangement joins TRBV10-1 to TRBJ1-1; maybe TRBD1 (5 bases). The CDR3 sequence is 13 residues long. The V end was cut by 0 bases, the J end by 8 bases, with 10 bases between. The germline V gene encodes CDR1 WNHNN and CDR2 SYGVQD (reference sequence). The CDR3 region has the DNA TGCGCCAGCAGTGAGTCCACGGGGCGGGAAGCTTTCTTT. Translating gives CASSESTGREAFF.

The chain recombines TRBV5-6 with TRBJ1-5, with D possibly being TRBD1 (6 bases). Trimming removed 1 base at V and 5 bases at J, with 13 bases between. CDR1 and CDR2 from the germline V gene are SGHDT and YYEEEE. The CDR3 covers 15 residues. CDR3 sequence: CASSLNGGGDQPQHF. The CDR3 nucleotides are TGTGCCAGCAGCTTGAATGGGGGCGGCGATCAGCCCCAGCATTTT.

The gene calls are TRBV11-2 and TRBJ2-5; 11 bases align to TRBD1. The CDR3 loop spans 16 amino acids. V shed 3 bases and J 1 base; nucleotides not matched to a gene: 4. From germline, CDR1 is SGHAT and CDR2 FQNNGV. The CDR3 region is CASSFGTGGSQETQYF. The DNA for the CDR3 is TGTGCCAGCAGCTTCGGGACAGGGGGGTCCCAAGAGACCCAGTACTTC.

V and J are TRBV4-1 and TRBJ1-1, with 8 nucleotides matching TRBD1. V shed 3 bases, J shed 5 bases, and the junction held 5 bases outside the gene matches. This CDR3 comprises 14 residues. Per germline, CDR1 MGHRA and CDR2 YSYEKL. CDR3 loop: CASSHGQGETEAFF. CDR3 sequence (DNA): TGCGCCAGCAGCCACGGACAGGGAGAAACTGAAGCTTTCTTT.

The CDR3 coding sequence is TGCGCCAGCAGCCAAGACCCAGCGGGGGGTTCAGAGACCCAGTACTTC. Its protein product is CASSQDPAGGSETQYF. The chain carries TRBV4-1 and TRBJ2-5; TRBD2 agrees at 9 bases. CDR1 and CDR2 (germline): MGHRA, YSYEKL. This CDR3 has 16 residues. V lost 0 bases, J lost 4 bases, and 6 bases stayed unmatched.

The rearrangement uses TRBV10-2 and TRBJ1-6; unclear D gene. The CDR3 runs 13 residues. Germline CDR1 WSHSY, CDR2 SAAADI. V lost 3 bases and J lost 14, with 14 bases in between. The CDR3: CASSEGPLGSLHF. CDR3 DNA sequence: TGCGCCAGCAGTGAAGGCCCTTTGGGATCCCTCCACTTT.